These 29 T cell receptor beta chains came from one sample sequenced in a study of T cells after yellow fever vaccination (dated by TCRdb to the late 2010s). The treatment or condition label of this sample denotes: live attenuated yellow fever vaccine strain. Libraries were built with 5' RACE. Sequenced on an Illumina HiSeq 2500. TCRdb reanalyzed the raw reads on its own, using fastp at Q25 for trimming and MiXCR for clone calling, and kept in-frame beta chains. CDR3 protein sequences are deduplicated, and each keeps its most common genes and DNA. The table for this sample lists almost 30,000 distinct CDR3 sequences; approximately 6.5% of them were counted only once. The top ten hold roughly 25% of the sample. Source: PBMCs, either bulk or a sorted T-cell subset (CD4+, CD8+, memory, or dextramer-sorted; not recorded which), taken on the day of the yellow fever booster vaccination. Source of these receptors: a man aged 30-40 years who received the YFV17D yellow fever vaccine.

This clonotype occurred a few times. V usage is TRBV28 and J usage is TRBJ2-7; 9 nucleotides align to TRBD2. The V and J ends lost 6 bases and 5 bases, in that order; junction bases with no gene match: 11. CDR1 MDHEN and CDR2 SYDVKM come from the germline V gene. CDR3 size: 15 residues. The CDR3 loop reads CASSIGAGGNNEQYF. The DNA of the CDR3 is TGTGCCAGCAGCATTGGGGCGGGAGGGAACAACGAGCAGTACTTC. Full variable domain (missing parts from reference TRBV28 and TRBJ2-7): DVKVTQSSRYLVKRTGEKVFLECVQDMDHENMFWYRQDPGLGLRLIYFSYDVKMKEKGDIPEGYSVSREKKERFSLILESASTNQTSMYLCASSIGAGGNNEQYFGPGTRLTVT.

This clonotype showed up just a few times. This sequence joins TRBV19 and TRBJ2-3; 8 bases align to TRBD1. Trimming at V came to 5 bases and at J to 4 bases, leaving 11 bases not matched to a gene. The CDR3 spans 16 residues. Germline CDR1 is LNHDA and CDR2 is SQIVND (reference sequence). In nucleotides, the CDR3 is TGTGCCAGTAGTTCCCATGGACAGGGACTCGCAGATACGCAGTATTTT. Translated: CASSSHGQGLADTQYF.

This clonotype showed up many times. This chain joins TRBV9 and TRBJ2-7; D is unresolved. Germline V lookup: CDR1 SGDLS, CDR2 YYNGEE. The V end lost 4 bases, the J end lost 3 bases, and 14 bases lay between the germline ends. The CDR3 runs to 14 residues. In nucleotides, the CDR3 is TGTGCCAGCAGCCCTGCGTTATCTCGCTACGAGCAGTACTTC. As protein: CASSPALSRYEQYF.

This clonotype was seen repeatedly, ten times or more. The CDR3 reads CASSNNPGLAGEGGYEQYF. The CDR3 nucleotides read TGTGCCAGCAGTAACAATCCGGGACTAGCGGGAGAGGGTGGCTACGAGCAGTACTTC. This sequence joins TRBV27 and TRBJ2-7; TRBD2 agrees at 14 bases. Trimming cost V 5 bases and J 3 bases; bases outside gene matches: 15. CDR1 and CDR2 (germline): MNHEY, SMNVEV (reference sequence). The CDR3 is 19 residues long.

The sample holds many counts of this clonotype. The V gene is TRBV5-1, the J gene TRBJ1-1; 10 nucleotides match TRBD1. V was pared by 4 bases and J by 2 bases, with 2 bases of the junction left unmatched. CDR1 and CDR2 (germline): SGHRS, YFSETQ. The CDR3 runs to 14 residues. This chain's CDR3 is CASSGDRGNTEAFF. The CDR3 bases are TGCGCCAGCAGCGGGGACAGGGGAAACACTGAAGCTTTCTTT.

This clonotype was counted between two and nine times. The chain has TRBV28 and TRBJ1-1; D is possibly TRBD1 (6 bases). CDR1 and CDR2 (germline): MDHEN, SYDVKM. V lost 5 bases to trimming and J lost 7 bases, with 17 bases between them. This CDR3 is built from 14 residues. The CDR3, as DNA: TGTGCCAGCAGTCAGCTCGGTCAGGGGATTGAAGCTTTCTTT. Translating gives CASSQLGQGIEAFF.

The sample holds many counts of this clonotype. This chain joins TRBV7-9 and TRBJ1-2; D not certain. V lost 2 bases and J lost 2, with 9 bases in between. Germline V gene lookup returns CDR1 SEHNR and CDR2 FQNEAQ (reference sequence). This CDR3 spans 14 amino acids. The DNA of the CDR3 is TGTGCCAGCAGCTTATCTTCCGGGAACTATGGCTACACCTTC. This sequence encodes CASSLSSGNYGYTF. The full variable domain, its missing parts supplied by reference TRBV7-9 and TRBJ1-2, is DTGVSQNPRHKITKRGQNVTFRCDPISEHNRLYWYRQTLGQGPEFLTYFQNEAQLEKSRLLSDRFSAERPKGSFSTLEIQRTEQGDSAMYLCASSLSSGNYGYTFGSGTRLTVV.

This clonotype occurred a few times. The rearrangement uses TRBV18 and TRBJ2-1, with 7 nucleotides matching TRBD2. CDR3 length: 14 amino acids. V lost 1 base, J lost 9 bases, and 6 bases stayed unmatched. Germline-derived CDR1 and CDR2 are KGHSH and LQKENI. The CDR3 loop reads CASSPREGGSEQFF. The CDR3 region has the DNA TGTGCCAGCTCACCACGGGAGGGCGGAAGTGAGCAGTTCTTC.

This clonotype has a count of ten or more. This rearrangement joins TRBV6-5 to TRBJ2-7, with TRBD2 matching 10 bases. This CDR3 has 17 amino acids. V gave up 6 bases and J gave up 0 bases; unmatched junction bases: 11. The germline V gene has CDR1 MNHEY and CDR2 SVGAGI. CDR3 coding DNA: TGTGCCAGCAGCCACAGGACTAGCGGCCTTGTCTCCTACGAGCAGTACTTC. Amino acids: CASSHRTSGLVSYEQYF.

CDR3 nucleotides: TGCAGTGCTAGTCTTGGATCAAATGGCTACACCTTC. Encoded protein: CSASLGSNGYTF. The chain couples TRBV20-1 to TRBJ1-2; unclear D gene. Germline lookup yields CDR1 DFQATT and CDR2 SNEGSKA (reference sequence). V was cut by 3 bases and J by 6 bases, with 11 bases left in between. The CDR3 consists of 12 residues.

This clonotype was seen at least ten times. The chain combines TRBV6-5 with TRBJ1-1; D is perhaps TRBD1 (6 bases). Per germline, CDR1 MNHEY and CDR2 SVGAGI. Trimming pared 7 bases from V and 3 bases from J, leaving 15 bases between. CDR3 length: 14 amino acids. In DNA form, the CDR3 reads TGTGCCAGCATCCTGGGGGGCCTTGACACTGAAGCTTTCTTT. Its translation is CASILGGLDTEAFF.

This clonotype came up many times. This chain uses TRBV3-1 with TRBJ2-3; 7 nucleotides align to TRBD2. CDR3 size: 15 residues. Trimming cost V 2 bases and J 0 bases; bases outside gene matches: 2. Germline V CDR1 and CDR2: LGHDT, YNNKEL (reference sequence). The CDR3 reads CASSQLAASTDTQYF. The DNA of the CDR3 is TGTGCCAGCAGCCAACTAGCGGCAAGCACAGATACGCAGTATTTT.

This clonotype was observed at least ten times. V and J are TRBV18 and TRBJ2-5, with 8 bases matching TRBD2. The germline V gene has CDR1 KGHSH and CDR2 LQKENI. This CDR3 spans 14 amino acids. After removal of 6 bases from V and 5 bases from J, the junction contained 8 bases not matched to a gene. The CDR3, as DNA: TGTGCCAGCTCGCCGTTAGCGGGAAGTGAGACCCAGTACTTC. Its protein is CASSPLAGSETQYF.

The rearrangement links TRBV6-1 to TRBJ1-3; D uncertain. V was pared by 6 bases and J by 0 bases, with 9 bases between. The CDR3 loop spans 14 amino acids. From germline, CDR1 is MNHNS and CDR2 SASEGT. CDR3 residues: CASRNGLSGNTIYF. The CDR3 DNA reads TGTGCCAGCAGGAACGGCCTCTCTGGAAACACCATATATTTT.

This clonotype was seen ten or more times. The chain employs TRBV20-1 and TRBJ2-7; D call uncertain. This CDR3 is 11 amino acids long. V shed 3 bases and J shed 4 bases, with 7 bases lying between them. Looked up from germline, CDR1 is DFQATT and CDR2 is SNEGSKA (reference sequence). The DNA of the CDR3 is TGCAGTGCTAGTAATGGGTACGAGCAGTACTTC. It yields the protein CSASNGYEQYF.

This clonotype has more than one count but fewer than ten. The V call is TRBV5-5, the J call TRBJ1-1; possible D gene TRBD1, 5 bases. The V gene's germline CDR1 is SGHKS and CDR2 YYEKEE (reference sequence). V was cut by 7 bases and J by 2 bases, with 12 bases left in between. The CDR3 covers 13 residues. The CDR3 DNA reads TGTGCCAGCCGTTCGGGACCCAACACTGAAGCTTTCTTT. It encodes CASRSGPNTEAFF.

This chain joins TRBV6-5 and TRBJ2-7; D may correspond to TRBD1 or TRBD2 (6 bases each). The CDR3 extends over 17 amino acids. The V end lost 0 bases, the J end lost 2 bases, and 17 bases lay between the germline ends. Germline V lookup: CDR1 MNHEY, CDR2 SVGAGI. The CDR3 DNA sequence: TGTGCCAGCAGTTACTCGAGGAGGAGGGGGAGCACCTACGAGCAGTACTTC. It yields the protein CASSYSRRRGSTYEQYF.

The chain is built from TRBV14 and TRBJ1-2; D is ambiguous. CDR3 length equals 13 residues. Trimming pared 1 base from V and 5 bases from J, leaving 8 bases between. Germline-derived CDR1 and CDR2 are SGHDN and FVKESK. The CDR3 sequence is CASSQGQNYGYTF. CDR3 DNA: TGTGCCAGCAGCCAAGGCCAAAATTATGGCTACACCTTC.

This clonotype was recorded at least ten times. The V gene is TRBV24-1, the J gene TRBJ2-3; 9 positions agree with TRBD1. This CDR3 is 15 amino acids long. Looked up from germline, CDR1 is KGHDR and CDR2 is SFDVKD. The V segment lost 4 bases and the J segment 1 base; nucleotides outside the gene matches: 2. In DNA form, the CDR3 reads TGTGCCACCAGTGACCGGACAGGGGGCACAGATACGCAGTATTTT. It yields the protein CATSDRTGGTDTQYF.

This clonotype is deemed medium-sized. J is TRBJ2-1 and V is TRBV3-1; no clear D gene. Trimming shortened V by 0 bases and J by 5 bases, and 5 bases separated the two germline ends. The CDR3 runs to 13 residues. In germline, CDR1 is LGHDT, CDR2 YNNKEL (reference sequence). The CDR3 region is CASSQEVHNEQFF. The CDR3 DNA reads as TGTGCCAGCAGCCAAGAGGTGCACAATGAGCAGTTCTTC.

This clonotype was counted at least ten times. The chain links TRBV10-3 to TRBJ1-5; no definite D call. Germline values: CDR1 ENHRY, CDR2 SYGVKD. The CDR3 sequence is 12 residues long. V was shortened by 3 bases and J by 3 bases, with 3 bases between the two germline ends. CDR3 in amino acids: CAISDFNQPQHF. The CDR3 region has the DNA TGTGCCATCAGTGATTTCAATCAGCCCCAGCATTTT.

This clonotype has only one observation. A much larger clone lies a single base off, so this may be a read error. CDR3 bases: TGTGCCAGCACCACCCGAGGACAGGACTACGAGCAGTTCTTC. This gives the protein CASTTRGQDYEQFF. The chain is built from TRBV12-3 or TRBV12-4 and TRBJ2-7; TRBD1 is a possible D gene (7 bases). Matching the DNA end better, TRBJ2-1 makes the J call doubtful. The CDR3 has 14 amino acids.

This clonotype was counted a few times. The gene calls are TRBV20-1 and TRBJ1-2, with unresolved D. V was pared by 6 bases and J by 8 bases, with 4 bases between. The CDR3 spans 8 residues. Germline V gives CDR1 DFQATT, CDR2 SNEGSKA (reference sequence). The DNA of the CDR3 is TGCAGTGCCCAGGGCTACACCTTC. Translated, it gives CSAQGYTF.

This clonotype occurred many times. V gene TRBV6-6 combines with J gene TRBJ1-2; D is ambiguous. The CDR3 loop spans 12 amino acids. V gave up 5 bases and J gave up 6 bases, with 10 bases separating them. The germline gives CDR1 MNHNY, CDR2 SVGAGI (reference sequence). The CDR3 DNA reads TGTGCCAGCAGTCAGGACGTAAATGGCTACACCTTC. This encodes CASSQDVNGYTF.

This clonotype was seen ten or more times. CDR3 amino acids: CASNPQRGLLYTYNEQFF. For the CDR3, the DNA is TGTGCCAGCAATCCGCAACGGGGCCTCCTTTATACCTACAATGAGCAGTTCTTC. The chain combines TRBV12-3 or TRBV12-4 with TRBJ2-1; possibly TRBD1 or TRBD2 for D (5 bases each). Trimming stripped 7 bases from V and 2 bases from J, with 24 bases between. This CDR3 is 18 amino acids long.

V is TRBV20-1 and J is TRBJ2-7; 12 bases agree with TRBD2. This CDR3 has 18 amino acids. The germline gives CDR1 DFQATT, CDR2 SNEGSKA (reference sequence). V was clipped by 3 bases and J by 2 bases; unmatched bases: 14. Written as DNA, the CDR3 is TGCAGTGCTAGCCCTAGCGGGAGGGCCCAGACTGGGACCTACGAGCAGTACTTC. Its protein product is CSASPSGRAQTGTYEQYF.

This clonotype has a count of ten or more. The V call is TRBV25-1, the J call TRBJ2-1; D gene unclear. The CDR3 length is 14 residues. V dropped 1 base and J dropped 5 bases, with 9 bases sitting between them. Looked up from germline, CDR1 is MGHDK and CDR2 is SYGVNS. The CDR3 reads CASSELRRHNEQFF. The CDR3 DNA reads as TGTGCCAGCAGTGAATTACGACGTCACAATGAGCAGTTCTTC.

This clonotype showed up many times. This chain links TRBV29-1 with TRBJ2-5; no clear D. Per germline, CDR1 SQVTM and CDR2 ANQGSEA. Trimming stripped 7 bases from V and 4 bases from J, with 13 bases between. The CDR3 is 12 amino acids. Here the CDR3 reads CSGPLDGETQYF. DNA for the CDR3: TGCAGCGGACCGTTGGACGGAGAGACCCAGTACTTC.

This clonotype was detected ten times or more. The chain links TRBV7-2 to TRBJ2-6, with D uncertain. In germline, CDR1 is SGHTA, CDR2 FQGNSA. The V and J ends lost 3 bases and 4 bases respectively, with 10 bases between them. The CDR3 spans 15 residues. The CDR3 region has the DNA TGTGCCAGCAGCTTGACGGGTACAGGGGCCAACGTCCTGACTTTC. This encodes CASSLTGTGANVLTF.